The clone carrying this T cell receptor beta chain was seen more than once but under ten times. Antigen unknown. Findings of the study overall: Tumor-infiltrating Treg TCR alpha and beta sequences overlapped most with tumor naive CD4+ T cells, then blood naive.

The CDR3 runs to 19 residues. MiXCR was run by TCRdb on the 5' RACE reads, yielding one entry per CDR3 protein. Here the sample spans nearly 55,000 distinct CDR3 sequences, approximately 17% being singletons. The sample was naive CD4+ T cells sorted from blood. Subset described: naive CD4+ T cells, CD4+CD45RA+CD25-. This chain connects TRBV21-1 to TRBJ2-5; the D segment call TRBD2 is taken from the table without a DNA check. TRBV21-1 is an annotated pseudogene. This clonotype was obtained from a female donor with breast cancer. The CDR3 coding sequence is TGTGCCAGCAGCAAAGCGGGACTAGCGGGAGGGCCTTCATGTCAGACCCAGTACTTC. Translated: CASSKAGLAGGPSCQTQYF.